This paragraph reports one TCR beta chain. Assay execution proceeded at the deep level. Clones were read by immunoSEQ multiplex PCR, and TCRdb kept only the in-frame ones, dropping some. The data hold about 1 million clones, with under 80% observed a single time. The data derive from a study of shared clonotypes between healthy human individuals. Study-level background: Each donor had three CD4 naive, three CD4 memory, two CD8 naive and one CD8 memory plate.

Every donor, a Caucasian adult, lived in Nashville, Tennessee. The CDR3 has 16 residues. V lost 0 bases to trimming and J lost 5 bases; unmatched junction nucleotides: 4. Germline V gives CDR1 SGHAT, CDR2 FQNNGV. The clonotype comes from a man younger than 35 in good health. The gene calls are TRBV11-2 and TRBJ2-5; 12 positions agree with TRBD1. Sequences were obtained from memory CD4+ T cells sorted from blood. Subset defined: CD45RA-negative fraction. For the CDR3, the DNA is TGTGCCAGCAGCTTAGAATGGGACAGGGGGCGTGAGACCCAGTACTTC. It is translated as CASSLEWDRGRETQYF.